In this sample, the clone carrying this T cell receptor (beta chain) turned up many times. These data belong to a study of early T cells in non-severe SARS-CoV-2 infection. The germline CDR1 and CDR2 sequences are SGHVS and FNYEAQ. The V end lost 4 bases, the J end lost 2 bases, and 6 bases lay between the germline ends. The CDR3 spans 13 residues. Unique molecular identifier tags were affixed to discrete cDNA molecules. TCRdb re-called the 5' RACE reads through MiXCR, storing one row per CDR3 protein. The sample holds over 25,000 distinct CDR3 sequences, roughly 4.5% seen once. J is TRBJ2-1 and V is TRBV7-6, with D uncertain. The receptor was derived from an adult who was a healthcare worker with PCR-confirmed SARS-CoV-2 infection or an uninfected control (not recorded which). The sample taken for sequencing was whole blood. CDR3 sequence (DNA): TGTGCCAGCAGCTCTAGGGCCTACAATGAGCAGTTCTTC. This sequence encodes CASSSRAYNEQFF.